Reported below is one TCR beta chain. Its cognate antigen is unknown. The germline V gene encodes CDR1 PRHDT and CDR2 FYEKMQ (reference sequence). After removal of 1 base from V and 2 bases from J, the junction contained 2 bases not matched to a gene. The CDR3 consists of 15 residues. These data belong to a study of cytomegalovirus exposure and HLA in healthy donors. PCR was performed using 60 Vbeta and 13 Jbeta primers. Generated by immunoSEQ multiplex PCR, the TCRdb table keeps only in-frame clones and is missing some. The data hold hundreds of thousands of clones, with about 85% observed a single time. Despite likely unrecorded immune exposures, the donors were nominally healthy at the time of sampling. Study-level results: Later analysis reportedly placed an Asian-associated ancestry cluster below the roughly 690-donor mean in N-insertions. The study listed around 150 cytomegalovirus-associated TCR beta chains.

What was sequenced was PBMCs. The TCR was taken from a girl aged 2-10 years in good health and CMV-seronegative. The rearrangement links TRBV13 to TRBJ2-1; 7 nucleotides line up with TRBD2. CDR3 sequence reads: CASSLEGLTYNEQFF. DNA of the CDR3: TGTGCCAGCAGCTTAGAGGGACTAACCTACAATGAGCAGTTCTTC.